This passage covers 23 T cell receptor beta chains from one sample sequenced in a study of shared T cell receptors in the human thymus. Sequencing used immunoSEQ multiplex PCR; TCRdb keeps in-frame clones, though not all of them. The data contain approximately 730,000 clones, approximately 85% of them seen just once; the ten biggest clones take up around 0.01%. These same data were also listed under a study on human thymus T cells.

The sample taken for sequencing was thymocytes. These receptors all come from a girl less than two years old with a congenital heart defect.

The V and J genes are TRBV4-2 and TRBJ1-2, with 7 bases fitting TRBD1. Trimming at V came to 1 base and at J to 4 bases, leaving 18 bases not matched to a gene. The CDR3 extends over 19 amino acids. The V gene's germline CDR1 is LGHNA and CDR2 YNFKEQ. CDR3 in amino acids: CASSQGGQEINSPPYGYTF. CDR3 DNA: TGTGCCAGCAGCCAAGGAGGACAGGAGATAAATTCTCCACCCTATGGCTACACCTTC.

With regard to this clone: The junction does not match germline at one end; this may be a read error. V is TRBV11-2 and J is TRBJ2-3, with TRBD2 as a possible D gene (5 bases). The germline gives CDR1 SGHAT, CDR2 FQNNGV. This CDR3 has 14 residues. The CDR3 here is CASSIDGITDTQYF. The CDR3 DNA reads TGTGCCAGCAGCATAGACGGGATCACAGATACGCAGTATTTT.

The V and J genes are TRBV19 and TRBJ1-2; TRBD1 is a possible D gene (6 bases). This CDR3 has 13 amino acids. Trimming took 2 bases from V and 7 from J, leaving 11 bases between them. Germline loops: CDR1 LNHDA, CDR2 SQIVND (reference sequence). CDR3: CASSIQGPLGYTF. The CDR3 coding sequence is TGTGCCAGTAGTATACAGGGGCCCCTTGGCTACACCTTC.

CDR3 protein: CASSLLGGEAFF. As DNA, the CDR3 is TGTGCCAGCAGCTTATTGGGGGGGGAAGCTTTCTTT. J is TRBJ1-1 and V is TRBV13; D is possibly TRBD1 (5 bases). Germline CDR1 is PRHDT and CDR2 is FYEKMQ (reference sequence). Trimming shortened V by 2 bases and J by 8 bases, and 9 bases separated the two germline ends. CDR3 length: 12 residues.

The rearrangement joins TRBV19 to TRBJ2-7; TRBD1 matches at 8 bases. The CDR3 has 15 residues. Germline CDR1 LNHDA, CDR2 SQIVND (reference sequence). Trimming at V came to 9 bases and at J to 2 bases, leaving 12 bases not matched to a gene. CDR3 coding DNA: TGTGCCAGCCAACCACAGGGGGGAAAGGCCTACGAGCAGTACTTC. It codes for CASQPQGGKAYEQYF.

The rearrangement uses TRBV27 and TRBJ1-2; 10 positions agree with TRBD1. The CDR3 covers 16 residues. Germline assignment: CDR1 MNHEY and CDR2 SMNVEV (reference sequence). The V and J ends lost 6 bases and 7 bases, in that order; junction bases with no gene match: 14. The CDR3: CASRSYPGQGIGGYTF. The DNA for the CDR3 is TGTGCCAGCAGGTCGTATCCGGGACAGGGGATCGGTGGCTACACCTTC.

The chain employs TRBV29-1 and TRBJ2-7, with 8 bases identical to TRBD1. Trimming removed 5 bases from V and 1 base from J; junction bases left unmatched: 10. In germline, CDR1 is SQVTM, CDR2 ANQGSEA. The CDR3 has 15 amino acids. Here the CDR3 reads CSVPNDRGISYEQYF. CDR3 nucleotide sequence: TGCAGCGTTCCTAACGACAGGGGAATTTCCTACGAGCAGTACTTC.

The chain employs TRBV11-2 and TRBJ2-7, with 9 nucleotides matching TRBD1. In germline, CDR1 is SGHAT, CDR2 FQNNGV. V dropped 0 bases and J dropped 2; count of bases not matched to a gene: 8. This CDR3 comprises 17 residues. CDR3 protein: CASSLDPRDRAAYEQYF. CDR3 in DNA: TGTGCCAGCAGCTTAGATCCGAGGGACAGGGCAGCCTACGAGCAGTACTTC.

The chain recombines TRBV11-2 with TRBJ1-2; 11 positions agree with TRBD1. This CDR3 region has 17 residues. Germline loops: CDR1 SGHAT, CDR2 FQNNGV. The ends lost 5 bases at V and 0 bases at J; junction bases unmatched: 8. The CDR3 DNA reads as TGTGCCAGCAGCGCGTGGGGGACAGGGGGTTCTAACTATGGCTACACCTTC. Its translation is CASSAWGTGGSNYGYTF.

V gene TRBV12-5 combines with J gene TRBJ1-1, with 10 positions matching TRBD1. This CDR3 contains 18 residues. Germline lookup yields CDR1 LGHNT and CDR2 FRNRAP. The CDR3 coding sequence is TGTGCCTCAACCCCACTTTCCGGGACAGGGGCCAACAAGACTGAAGCTTTCTTT. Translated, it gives CASTPLSGTGANKTEAFF.

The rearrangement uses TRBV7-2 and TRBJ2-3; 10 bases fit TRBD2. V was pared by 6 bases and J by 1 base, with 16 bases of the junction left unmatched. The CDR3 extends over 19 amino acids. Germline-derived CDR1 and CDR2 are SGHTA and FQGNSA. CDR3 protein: CASRLPPSKGTSGTDTQYF. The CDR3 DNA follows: TGTGCCAGCAGATTACCTCCTTCAAAGGGGACTAGCGGCACAGATACGCAGTATTTT.

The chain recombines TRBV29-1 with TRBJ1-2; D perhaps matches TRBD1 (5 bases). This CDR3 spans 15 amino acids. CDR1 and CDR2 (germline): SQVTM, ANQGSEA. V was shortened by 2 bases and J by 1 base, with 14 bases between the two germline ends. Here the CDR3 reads CSVERRGPLNYGYTF. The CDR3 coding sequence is TGCAGCGTTGAAAGGAGGGGCCCTCTTAACTATGGCTACACCTTC.

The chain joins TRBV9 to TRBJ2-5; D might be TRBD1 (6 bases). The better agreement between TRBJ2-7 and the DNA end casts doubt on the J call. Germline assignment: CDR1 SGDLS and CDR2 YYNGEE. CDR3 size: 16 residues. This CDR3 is CASSVAPDRNPYEQYF. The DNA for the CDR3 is TGTGCCAGCAGCGTAGCCCCCGACAGGAATCCCTACGAGCAGTACTTC.

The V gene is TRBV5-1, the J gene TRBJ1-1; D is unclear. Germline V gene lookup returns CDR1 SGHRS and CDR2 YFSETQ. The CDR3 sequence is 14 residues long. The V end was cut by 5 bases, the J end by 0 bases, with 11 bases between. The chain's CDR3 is CASRAAPMNTEAFF. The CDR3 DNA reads TGCGCCAGCAGGGCGGCCCCTATGAACACTGAAGCTTTCTTT.

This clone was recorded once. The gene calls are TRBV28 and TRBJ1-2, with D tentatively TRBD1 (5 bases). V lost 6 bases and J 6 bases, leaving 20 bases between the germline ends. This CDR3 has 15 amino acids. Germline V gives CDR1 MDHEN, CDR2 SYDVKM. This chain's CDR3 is CASRYSGQEWHGYTF. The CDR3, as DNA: TGTGCCAGCAGGTACTCCGGACAAGAGTGGCATGGCTACACCTTC.

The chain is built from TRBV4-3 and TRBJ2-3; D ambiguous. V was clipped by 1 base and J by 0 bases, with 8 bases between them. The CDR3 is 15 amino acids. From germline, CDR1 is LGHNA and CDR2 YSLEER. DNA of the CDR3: TGCGCCAGCAGCCAAGTAGTCGCAAGCACAGATACGCAGTATTTT. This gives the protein CASSQVVASTDTQYF.

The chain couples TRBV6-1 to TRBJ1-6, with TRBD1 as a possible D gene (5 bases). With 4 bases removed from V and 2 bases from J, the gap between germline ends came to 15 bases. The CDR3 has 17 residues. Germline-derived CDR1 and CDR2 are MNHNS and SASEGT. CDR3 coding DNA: TGTGCCAGCAGTGGGCCGGAGGGGCGGCCCTATAATTCACCCCTCCACTTT. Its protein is CASSGPEGRPYNSPLHF.

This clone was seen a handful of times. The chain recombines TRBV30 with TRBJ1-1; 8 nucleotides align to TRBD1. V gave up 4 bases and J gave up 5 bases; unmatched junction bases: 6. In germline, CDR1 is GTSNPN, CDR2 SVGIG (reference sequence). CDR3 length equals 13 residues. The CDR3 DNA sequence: TGTGCCTGGACGGACAGGGTGGGGACTGAAGCTTTCTTT. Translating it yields CAWTDRVGTEAFF.

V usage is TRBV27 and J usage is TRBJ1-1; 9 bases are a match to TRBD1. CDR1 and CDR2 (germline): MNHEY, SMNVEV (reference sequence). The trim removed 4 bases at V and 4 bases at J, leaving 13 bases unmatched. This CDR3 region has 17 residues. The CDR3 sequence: CASSSIFPGQGGTEAFF. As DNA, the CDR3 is TGTGCCAGCAGTTCCATCTTTCCGGGACAGGGAGGCACTGAAGCTTTCTTT.

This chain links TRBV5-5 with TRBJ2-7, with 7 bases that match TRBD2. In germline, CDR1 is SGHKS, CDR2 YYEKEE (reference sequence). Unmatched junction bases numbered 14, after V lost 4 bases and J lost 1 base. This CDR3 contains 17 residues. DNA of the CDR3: TGTGCCAGCAGCGGGGAGGGTCGGGGGGTTGAGTCCTACGAGCAGTACTTC. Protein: CASSGEGRGVESYEQYF.

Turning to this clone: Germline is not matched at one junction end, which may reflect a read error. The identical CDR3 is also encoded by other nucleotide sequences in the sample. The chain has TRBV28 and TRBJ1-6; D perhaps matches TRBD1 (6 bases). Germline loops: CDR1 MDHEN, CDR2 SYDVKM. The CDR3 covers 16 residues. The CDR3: CASSSPRNRVNSPLHF. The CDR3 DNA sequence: TGTGCCAGCAGTTCCCCCCGAAACAGGGTTAATTCCCCCCTCCACTTT.

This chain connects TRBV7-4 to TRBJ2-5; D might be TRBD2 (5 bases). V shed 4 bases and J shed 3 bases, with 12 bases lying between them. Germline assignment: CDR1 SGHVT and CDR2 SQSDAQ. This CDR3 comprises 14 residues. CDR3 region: CASSSRPGEETQYF. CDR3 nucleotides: TGTGCCAGCAGCTCCAGACCCGGGGAAGAGACCCAGTACTTC.

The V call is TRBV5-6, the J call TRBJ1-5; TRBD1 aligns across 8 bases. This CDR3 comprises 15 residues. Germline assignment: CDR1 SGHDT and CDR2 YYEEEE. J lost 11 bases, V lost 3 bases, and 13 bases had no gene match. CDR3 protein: CASSYLGDRPSSQHF. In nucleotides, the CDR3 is TGTGCCAGCAGCTACCTCGGGGACAGGCCCTCCTCCCAGCATTTT.